Listed here is a single T cell receptor beta chain. The source of the sample is a study of OX40 agonist ivuxolimab in advanced cancers. The CDR3 sequence is 13 residues long. CDR1 is ENHRY and CDR2 is SYGVKD in the germline V gene. Trimming pared 4 bases from V and 7 bases from J, leaving 11 bases between. The repertoire was sequenced with immunoSEQ multiplex PCR; TCRdb's copy has only in-frame clones and lacks some. Here the sample spans roughly 60,000 clones, more than 75% being singletons. This TCR was sampled from an adult with an advanced solid tumor such as melanoma, head and neck, liver or kidney cancer. Material: CD4+ or CD8+ T cells sorted from blood, obtained in a trial of the OX40 agonist ivuxolimab. The chain links TRBV10-3 to TRBJ1-5, with D uncertain. In nucleotides, the CDR3 is TGTGCCATCAGTGGCTCTAGTAGGCAGCCCCAGCATTTT. Protein product: CAISGSSRQPQHF.